This T cell receptor beta chain was observed in a study of blood T cell repertoires in COVID-19. Study-wide context: Italy, Spain and the United States were the sources of the convalescent and acute COVID-19 samples. The analysed material was cDNA or gDNA that came from T cells, B-cell-depleted T cells, or PBMCs.

Under the authors' procedure: Nucleated cell number was recorded as an estimate derived from reference gene primer amplification. Here immunoSEQ multiplex PCR was the method, and the copy in TCRdb shows in-frame clones only, minus some. Clonal size and the V and J genes are those of that table, whereas D and trimming came from the DNA. Counted here are 200,000 to 250,000 clones, more than 75% occurring once; the ten biggest clones make up around 1.7%. Study members were between about 18 and 95 years old and lived in 24 US regions. The CDR3 runs to 14 residues. V lost 3 bases to trimming and J lost 4 bases, with 13 bases between them. The germline gives CDR1 DFQATT, CDR2 SNEGSKA (reference sequence).

The clonotype was recovered from a man aged 40-49 years who had recovered from COVID-19. The specimen sequenced was PBMCs or T cells enriched from blood (not recorded which). The chain links TRBV20-1 to TRBJ1-5; perhaps TRBD1 as D (6 bases). The CDR3 coding sequence is TGCAGTGCTAGTAGGGCAGGGGATAATCAGCCCCAGCATTTT. Translating gives CSASRAGDNQPQHF.